A single sample gave rise to the 10 T cell receptor beta chains below, sequenced in a study of vaccination effects on CD4 cells after COVID-19. These receptors' antigens are unknown. Sequenced by immunoSEQ multiplex PCR; TCRdb stores in-frame clones only, minus some. The sample has about 19,000 clones, approximately 70% seen once. Viral peptide pools were used in the ViraFEST assay to expand antigen-specific CD4+ T cells, and sequencing came afterward. The culture ran for roughly ten days before CD4+ T cells were isolated. The sample here was CD4+ T cells from PBMCs cultured with HCoV-229E spike peptides, taken before COVID-19 vaccination. The source is a human donor who received a COVID-19 vaccine.

V usage is TRBV14 and J usage is TRBJ1-2; D call uncertain. From germline, CDR1 is SGHDN and CDR2 FVKESK. V was cut by 2 bases and J by 8 bases, with 9 bases left in between. This CDR3 region has 12 residues. The CDR3, as DNA: TGTGCCAGCAGCCAATGGGGAGCGGGCTACACCTTC. This translates into CASSQWGAGYTF.

The V and J genes are TRBV19 and TRBJ2-3; 8 bases map to TRBD2. The CDR3 is 13 amino acids. CDR1 is LNHDA and CDR2 is SQIVND in the germline V gene (reference sequence). V lost 6 bases to trimming and J lost 11 bases; unmatched junction nucleotides: 10. CDR3 region: CASRGVAGHMQYF. The CDR3 nucleotides read TGTGCCAGTAGAGGGGTAGCGGGACATATGCAGTATTTT.

The genes are TRBV5-5 and TRBJ2-7; D gene ambiguous. This CDR3 spans 16 amino acids. Germline V gives CDR1 SGHKS, CDR2 YYEKEE (reference sequence). The V and J ends lost 5 bases and 2 bases respectively, with 20 bases between them. CDR3 nucleotides: TGTGCCAGCAGGGAAGAGGTCGCAGGACCCACCTACGAGCAGTACTTC. Amino acids: CASREEVAGPTYEQYF.

V gene TRBV2 combines with J gene TRBJ2-1; D gene unclear. The CDR3 consists of 13 residues. CDR1 and CDR2 (germline): SNHLY, FYNNEI. Trimming left V 8 bases short and J 3 bases short, with 11 bases between. In nucleotides, the CDR3 is TGTGCCAGCCTTACAGACTTCTACAATGAGCAGTTCTTC. Its protein product is CASLTDFYNEQFF.

Only a few counts were recorded for this clone. The chain links TRBV5-1 to TRBJ2-2, with 13 nucleotides matching TRBD2. Trimming took 1 base from V and 1 from J; bases not matched to a gene: 4. The CDR3 has 18 residues. Germline V gene sequence: CDR1 SGHRS, CDR2 YFSETQ. CDR3 in DNA: TGCGCCAGCAGCTTGAAGGGACTAGCGGGAAAGAACACCGGGGAGCTGTTTTTT. Its protein product is CASSLKGLAGKNTGELFF. Filled out from reference TRBV5-1 and TRBJ2-2, the complete variable domain reads KAGVTQTPRYLIKTRGQQVTLSCSPISGHRSVSWYQQTPGQGLQFLFEYFSETQRNKGNFPGRFSGRQFSNSRSEMNVSTLELGDSALYLCASSLKGLAGKNTGELFFGEGSRLTVL.

J is TRBJ1-6 and V is TRBV5-4; D may be TRBD1 (6 bases). Germline CDR1 is SGHNT and CDR2 is YYREEE (reference sequence). The CDR3 sequence is 15 residues long. Deletions cut 5 bases from V and 5 bases from J, with 14 bases between. The CDR3 sequence: CASRIGGMDNSPLHF. CDR3 nucleotide sequence: TGTGCCAGCAGAATTGGGGGCATGGATAATTCACCCCTCCACTTT.

The chain employs TRBV20-1 and TRBJ2-1; D is perhaps TRBD1 (6 bases). Germline V gives CDR1 DFQATT, CDR2 SNEGSKA (reference sequence). Trimming took 5 bases from V and 9 from J, leaving 11 bases between them. The CDR3 spans 11 residues. In DNA, the CDR3 is TGCAGTGCTTGGACAGTTGCTGAGCAGTTCTTC. Its translation is CSAWTVAEQFF.

This clone has just a few counts. The chain joins TRBV5-4 to TRBJ1-2; a weak D match, TRBD1 (5 bases). Germline loops: CDR1 SGHNT, CDR2 YYREEE (reference sequence). Trimming took 4 bases from V and 8 from J, leaving 12 bases between them. CDR3 length: 12 amino acids. The CDR3 coding sequence is TGTGCCAGCAGCCCGGACATGGGAGGCTACACCTTC. Translating it yields CASSPDMGGYTF.

The genes are TRBV29-1 and TRBJ2-6; D is unclear. This CDR3 region has 14 residues. Germline assignment: CDR1 SQVTM and CDR2 ANQGSEA. Trimming shortened V by 4 bases and J by 0 bases, and 7 bases separated the two germline ends. The CDR3 sequence: CSVVAGSGANVLTF. In nucleotides, the CDR3 is TGCAGCGTTGTGGCCGGCTCTGGGGCCAACGTCCTGACTTTC. Full variable domain (missing parts from reference TRBV29-1 and TRBJ2-6): SAVISQKPSRDICQRGTSLTIQCQVDSQVTMMFWYRQQPGQSLTLIATANQGSEATYESGFVIDKFPISRPNLTFSTLTVSNMSPEDSSIYLCSVVAGSGANVLTFGAGSRLTVL.

The rearrangement joins TRBV21-1 to TRBJ2-7. TRBV21-1 counts as a pseudogene. This CDR3 spans 19 amino acids. This CDR3 reads CASNERKLRQELYRYEQYF. The CDR3 DNA is TGTGCCAGCAATGAGCGCAAACTCCGCCAGGAACTCTATCGCTACGAGCAGTACTTC.